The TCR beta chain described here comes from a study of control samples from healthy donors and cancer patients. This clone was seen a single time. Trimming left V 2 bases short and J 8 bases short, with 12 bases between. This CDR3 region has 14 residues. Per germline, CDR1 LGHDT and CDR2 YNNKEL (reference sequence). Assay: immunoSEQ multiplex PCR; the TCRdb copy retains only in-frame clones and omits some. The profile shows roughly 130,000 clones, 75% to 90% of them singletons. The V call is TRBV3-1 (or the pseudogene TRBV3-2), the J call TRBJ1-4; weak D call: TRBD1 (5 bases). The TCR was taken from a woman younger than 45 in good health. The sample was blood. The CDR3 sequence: CASSQPGVGEKLFF. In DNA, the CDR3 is TGTGCCAGCAGCCAACCGGGGGTCGGGGAAAAACTGTTTTTT.